What follows is one TCR beta chain and its context. Its antigen is unidentified. The data are from a study of cytomegalovirus exposure and HLA in healthy donors. About the study: There were over 350 genotyped donors. Of these, 81% fell in the genetic ancestry cluster associated with self-reported Caucasian donors.

The V segment lost 6 bases and the J segment 6 bases; nucleotides outside the gene matches: 6. The CDR3 loop spans 15 amino acids. Germline CDR1 reads MNHEY; CDR2 reads SVGAGI. The PCR employed 60 Vbeta primers together with 13 Jbeta primers. Some clones are missing from TCRdb's copy, which holds only in-frame ones; the method was immunoSEQ multiplex PCR. Of about 160,000 clones listed, around 79% are singletons. Notes on the study in general: The study assumed roughly uniform donor sequencing depth for presence/absence analyses. The study dropped some indistinguishable V segments, TRBV6-2 and TRBV6-3 among them. Follow-up analysis later connected one missense variant in DCLRE1C with trimming of TCR beta V- and J-genes.

The source is a female donor in good health and CMV-seronegative. V gene TRBV6-5 combines with J gene TRBJ2-3, with 13 bases matching TRBD2. Sequences were obtained from PBMCs. DNA of the CDR3: TGTGCCAGCAGCTCAACTAGCGGGGGGGCGGATACGCAGTATTTT. Translated, it gives CASSSTSGGADTQYF.